The 26 T cell receptor beta chains in this list originate from one sample, sequenced in a study of blood T cells in healthy people across ages. Combining a sample-barcoded 5' primer with a J-beta primer mix, a second PCR ran for roughly 7 to 11 cycles. One entry per CDR3 protein results from TCRdb running MiXCR on the 5' RACE reads. This table holds 1.5 million to 2 million distinct CDR3 sequences, approximately 30% found once. Input material: blood. The origin of the receptors is a woman aged 25 to 45 in good health.

V and J are TRBV5-1 and TRBJ2-1, with D uncertain. Near its end, the DNA agrees better with TRBJ2-7, so the J call may be wrong. Germline-derived CDR1 and CDR2 are SGHRS and YFSETQ. CDR3 length equals 15 residues. CDR3 sequence (DNA): TGCGCCAGCGCGCCTCCGGGCCACTCCTACAATGAGCAGTACTTC. The encoded protein is CASAPPGHSYNEQYF.

The chain couples TRBV3-1 to TRBJ2-7, with 10 bases fitting TRBD1. The CDR3 loop spans 14 amino acids. CDR1 and CDR2 (germline): LGHDT, YNNKEL (reference sequence). The trim removed 8 bases at V and 7 bases at J, leaving 11 bases unmatched. CDR3 sequence reads: CASGPGQGLEEQYF. The CDR3 coding sequence is TGTGCCAGCGGCCCGGGACAGGGGTTGGAAGAGCAGTACTTC.

The genes are TRBV20-1 and TRBJ1-5; TRBD1 agrees at 7 bases. Germline V CDR1 and CDR2: DFQATT, SNEGSKA (reference sequence). The CDR3 has 15 amino acids. Germline trimming cut 2 bases from V and 7 bases from J; bases unmatched to any gene: 11. The CDR3 reads CSARMGRGQGQPQHF. The DNA for the CDR3 is TGCAGTGCTAGAATGGGGAGGGGGCAAGGCCAGCCCCAGCATTTT.

This clonotype was recorded many times. The CDR3 sequence is CASSQKYREETQYF. For the CDR3, the DNA is TGCGCCAGCAGCCAAAAATACAGAGAAGAGACCCAGTACTTC. V gene TRBV4-3 combines with J gene TRBJ2-5, with D uncertain. Trimming shortened V by 2 bases and J by 3 bases, and 10 bases separated the two germline ends. There are 14 residues in the CDR3. The germline V gene encodes CDR1 LGHNA and CDR2 YSLEER.

The rearrangement links TRBV27 to TRBJ2-7; TRBD1 matches at 11 bases. There are 16 residues in the CDR3. Looked up from germline, CDR1 is MNHEY and CDR2 is SMNVEV (reference sequence). Trimming removed 6 bases from V and 3 bases from J; junction bases left unmatched: 10. For the CDR3, the DNA is TGTGCCAGCAGCCCTACCCGGGACAGGGGGTACTACGAGCAGTACTTC. Translated: CASSPTRDRGYYEQYF.

To note about this clonotype: A much larger clone sits a single nucleotide away, making a read error possible. The chain couples TRBV29-1 to TRBJ2-1; 8 bases agree with TRBD1. Germline V gene lookup returns CDR1 SQVTM and CDR2 ANQGSEA. The CDR3 consists of 14 residues. J lost 13 bases, V lost 3 bases, and 14 bases had no gene match. CDR3 amino acids: CSVDPGTGGETQFF. DNA for the CDR3: TGCAGCGTTGACCCTGGGACAGGCGGGGAGACCCAGTTCTTC.

This clonotype was seen many times. CDR3 bases: TGTGCCAGCAGTTTAATACAGGGCAATCAGCCCCAGCATTTT. The encoded protein is CASSLIQGNQPQHF. The chain is built from TRBV12-3 or TRBV12-4 and TRBJ1-5, with a possible D match to TRBD1 (5 bases). The CDR3 loop spans 14 amino acids. The V and J ends lost 2 bases and 2 bases respectively, with 7 bases between them.

In regard to this clonotype: A read error may account for a junction end that differs from germline. The chain recombines TRBV18 with TRBJ1-1, with 7 bases that match TRBD1. This CDR3 has 14 amino acids. Germline loops: CDR1 KGHSH, CDR2 LQKENI. CDR3 region: CANSVRDRNTEAFF. The CDR3 nucleotides read TGTGCCAACTCAGTCCGGGACAGGAACACTGAAGCTTTCTTT. Looking up the rest from reference TRBV18 and TRBJ1-1 gives the full variable domain: NAGVMQNPRHLVRRRGQEARLRCSPMKGHSHVYWYRQLPEEGLKFMVYLQKENIIDESGMPKERFSAEFPKEGPSILRIQQVVRGDSAAYFCANSVRDRNTEAFFGQGTRLTVV.

The chain has TRBV20-1 and TRBJ2-5; D remains ambiguous. There are 12 residues in the CDR3. Germline V CDR1 and CDR2: DFQATT, SNEGSKA (reference sequence). The germline V and J ends were trimmed by 4 bases and 1 base, with 7 bases remaining between them. This chain's CDR3 is CSAMPGQETQYF. CDR3 sequence (DNA): TGCAGTGCTATGCCCGGCCAAGAGACCCAGTACTTC.

For this clonotype: The CDR3 ends on some other residue instead of the conserved phenylalanine or tryptophan, so this is likely a read error. The chain employs TRBV7-9 and TRBJ2-5, with 9 bases identical to TRBD2. V dropped 8 bases and J dropped 3; count of bases not matched to a gene: 7. Germline V gene data show CDR1 as SEHNR and CDR2 as FQNEAQ (reference sequence). The CDR3 runs 14 residues. CDR3 DNA: TGTGCCAGCTCCGCTAGCGGGATAAAAGAGACCCAGTACTAC. Protein product: CASSASGIKETQYY.

This clonotype was picked up a small number of times. This chain joins TRBV7-9 and TRBJ1-2; 7 positions match TRBD1. J gave up 6 bases and V 5 bases, and 9 bases lay outside the gene matches. The CDR3 runs to 14 residues. Looked up from germline, CDR1 is SEHNR and CDR2 is FQNEAQ (reference sequence). The CDR3 region is CASSGGGSGNGYTF. The CDR3, as DNA: TGTGCCAGCAGCGGAGGGGGCTCAGGAAATGGCTACACCTTC. The variable domain in full, with the rest retrieved from reference TRBV7-9 and TRBJ1-2, is DTGVSQNPRHKITKRGQNVTFRCDPISEHNRLYWYRQTLGQGPEFLTYFQNEAQLEKSRLLSDRFSAERPKGSFSTLEIQRTEQGDSAMYLCASSGGGSGNGYTFGSGTRLTVV.

The chain links TRBV25-1 to TRBJ1-1; tentatively, D is TRBD1 (5 bases). Germline V CDR1 and CDR2: MGHDK, SYGVNS. There are 15 residues in the CDR3. V was trimmed by 4 bases and J by 5 bases, leaving 17 bases between them. The CDR3 nucleotides are TGTGCCAGCAGTGGCCCCGGGGAGGGGAGGACTGAAGCTTTCTTT. It codes for CASSGPGEGRTEAFF.

Of note for this clonotype: It may be a read error: a sequence one base away is much more abundant. CDR3 amino acids: CACSLAGGNNEQYF. DNA for the CDR3: TGCGCCTGCAGCTTGGCCGGGGGGAACAACGAGCAGTACTTC. The chain couples TRBV5-1 to TRBJ2-7; TRBD2 aligns across 7 bases. The CDR3 spans 14 residues. Germline V gives CDR1 SGHRS, CDR2 YFSETQ.

This clonotype was seen at least ten times. The chain has TRBV27 and TRBJ1-2; 8 nucleotides match TRBD1. The CDR3 extends over 13 amino acids. Germline CDR1 and CDR2: MNHEY and SMNVEV (reference sequence). Losses at the gene ends were 5 bases for V and 3 bases for J; bases not matched to a gene: 2. The CDR3 sequence is CASSMTGDYGYTF. Written as DNA, the CDR3 is TGTGCCAGCAGTATGACAGGGGACTATGGCTACACCTTC.

This clonotype was seen a few times. V and J are TRBV7-9 and TRBJ1-4; 9 bases line up with TRBD1. J was trimmed by 12 bases and V by 0 bases; bases with no gene match: 8. Germline loops: CDR1 SEHNR, CDR2 FQNEAQ (reference sequence). There are 15 residues in the CDR3. The CDR3 sequence: CASSLAPDRGVELFF. As DNA, the CDR3 is TGTGCCAGCAGCTTAGCCCCGGACAGGGGAGTGGAACTGTTTTTT. The whole variable domain, remainder taken from reference TRBV7-9 and TRBJ1-4, is DTGVSQNPRHKITKRGQNVTFRCDPISEHNRLYWYRQTLGQGPEFLTYFQNEAQLEKSRLLSDRFSAERPKGSFSTLEIQRTEQGDSAMYLCASSLAPDRGVELFFGSGTQLSVL.

The chain uses TRBV3-1 and TRBJ1-1; TRBD1 matches 10 bases. The V and J ends lost 0 bases and 6 bases, in that order; junction bases with no gene match: 4. This CDR3 has 15 residues. The germline V gene encodes CDR1 LGHDT and CDR2 YNNKEL (reference sequence). For the CDR3, the DNA is TGTGCCAGCAGCCAAGATGACGGGACAGGGGCTGAAGCTTTCTTT. It specifies CASSQDDGTGAEAFF.

The table lists this clonotype with many counts. This sequence joins TRBV6-5 and TRBJ2-7; 8 nucleotides match TRBD1. There are 15 residues in the CDR3. V lost 6 bases and J lost 3; bases outside the gene matches: 10. Germline values: CDR1 MNHEY, CDR2 SVGAGI. For the CDR3, the DNA is TGTGCCAGCAGAACCGGGACAGGAGCAAACTACGAGCAGTACTTC. It codes for CASRTGTGANYEQYF.

This clonotype was counted ten times or more. The chain joins TRBV4-3 to TRBJ2-3; 7 positions agree with TRBD2. Trimming at V came to 3 bases and at J to 8 bases, leaving 5 bases not matched to a gene. This CDR3 has 13 residues. Germline CDR1 reads LGHNA; CDR2 reads YSLEER. This CDR3 is CASSQNREGTQYF. Here the CDR3 DNA reads TGCGCCAGCAGCCAGAATAGGGAGGGTACGCAGTATTTT.

A few counts support this clonotype. J is TRBJ1-1 and V is TRBV9; weak D call: TRBD1 (5 bases). Germline CDR1 reads SGDLS; CDR2 reads YYNGEE. Between the trimmed V and J ends, which lost 7 bases and 7 bases, there was a span of 17 bases. The length of the CDR3 is 13 residues. CDR3 protein: CASSRRGAGEAFF. The CDR3 bases are TGTGCCAGCTCCCGGCGAGGGGCAGGTGAAGCTTTCTTT.

This clonotype was detected a few times. The chain has TRBV29-1 and TRBJ2-3; 9 positions agree with TRBD1. The CDR3 has 14 amino acids. Trimming took 4 bases from V and 5 from J; bases not matched to a gene: 7. CDR1 and CDR2 from the germline V gene are SQVTM and ANQGSEA. This chain's CDR3 is CSVGGQGLGDTQYF. In DNA form, the CDR3 reads TGCAGCGTTGGGGGACAGGGACTCGGAGATACGCAGTATTTT.

This clonotype showed up just a few times. The rearrangement links TRBV10-3 to TRBJ2-3, with TRBD2 identical over 15 bases. Per the germline V gene, CDR1 is ENHRY and CDR2 is SYGVKD. This CDR3 has 16 amino acids. V dropped 4 bases and J dropped 6; count of bases not matched to a gene: 5. The CDR3 loop reads CAISAGLAGGMDTQYF. DNA of the CDR3: TGTGCCATCAGTGCCGGACTAGCGGGAGGGATGGATACGCAGTATTTT.

On this clonotype: This clone may be a read error of a much larger clone one base away. The CDR3 carries no conserved terminal phenylalanine or tryptophan, so it likely arises from a read error. This chain links TRBV7-9 with TRBJ2-4, with a tentative D call TRBD1 (5 bases). Trimming took 5 bases from V and 7 from J, leaving 12 bases between them. The V gene's germline CDR1 is SEHNR and CDR2 FQNEAQ (reference sequence). This CDR3 comprises 13 residues. The CDR3 protein is CASSIDSGNIQYV. The CDR3 DNA is TGTGCCAGCAGCATCGACAGTGGTAACATTCAGTACGTC.

The V gene is TRBV11-2, the J gene TRBJ1-4; maybe TRBD1 (6 bases). The V and J ends lost 0 bases and 6 bases respectively, with 17 bases between them. Per the germline V gene, CDR1 is SGHAT and CDR2 is FQNNGV. CDR3 length: 17 residues. CDR3 amino acids: CASSLDRAGQLHEKLFF. CDR3 bases: TGTGCCAGCAGCTTAGATAGGGCGGGACAACTTCATGAAAAACTGTTTTTT.

This clonotype has a handful of counts. V is TRBV15 and J is TRBJ2-4, with 8 bases that match TRBD2. V gave up 1 base and J gave up 4 bases; unmatched junction bases: 9. This CDR3 region has 17 residues. Per germline, CDR1 LNHNV and CDR2 YYDKDF (reference sequence). The DNA of the CDR3 is TGTGCCACCAGCAGAGCAGTCGGTAGCGGGAAGAAAAACATTCAGTACTTC. Translating it yields CATSRAVGSGKKNIQYF.

On this clonotype itself: Sequence at one end of the junction differs from germline and may be a read error. CDR3 in amino acids: CTSRFIAGGINEQFF. CDR3 sequence (DNA): TGCACCAGCAGATTCATAGCGGGAGGGATCAATGAGCAGTTCTTC. The rearrangement links TRBV4-3 to TRBJ2-1; 11 bases line up with TRBD2. CDR1 and CDR2 from the germline V gene are LGHNA and YSLEER. CDR3 length equals 15 residues.

V is TRBV20-1 and J is TRBJ2-1; TRBD2 aligns across 8 bases. Germline trimming cut 6 bases from V and 5 bases from J; bases unmatched to any gene: 6. CDR1 DFQATT and CDR2 SNEGSKA come from the germline V gene (reference sequence). The CDR3 totals 13 residues. CDR3 bases: TGCAGTGCCGTTGGAGCGGGGGACAATGAGCAGTTCTTC. Translated, it gives CSAVGAGDNEQFF.